These 9 T cell receptor beta chains came from one sample sequenced in a study of blood T cell repertoires in COVID-19. The method was immunoSEQ multiplex PCR; TCRdb's version includes in-frame clones alone and lacks a portion of them. The sample lists roughly 250,000 clones, around four fifths seen once, with 3.5% to 4% in the top ten. Material: PBMCs or T cells enriched from blood (not recorded which). These receptors all stem from a woman aged 40 to 50 who had been exposed to COVID-19.

This clone was observed once. The V gene is TRBV2, the J gene TRBJ1-1; 11 positions match TRBD1. CDR1 is SNHLY and CDR2 is FYNNEI in the germline V gene. The CDR3 extends over 14 amino acids. J was trimmed by 3 bases and V by 9 bases; bases with no gene match: 6. CDR3 nucleotide sequence: TGTGCCAGGCCCCGGGACAGGGGGTACACTGAAGCTTTCTTT. Its protein is CARPRDRGYTEAFF.

This sequence joins TRBV4-3 and TRBJ2-3; the D gene is possibly TRBD2 (7 bases). This CDR3 is 16 amino acids long. Germline V gene data show CDR1 as LGHNA and CDR2 as YSLEER. The germline V and J ends were trimmed by 6 bases and 0 bases, with 16 bases remaining between them. In DNA, the CDR3 is TGCGCCAGCAGGGAAGAAAGGGGGGGCAGCACAGATACGCAGTATTTT. Translating gives CASREERGGSTDTQYF.

V is TRBV3-1 (or the pseudogene TRBV3-2) and J is TRBJ2-1; TRBD1 aligns across 9 bases. The V gene end was trimmed by 5 bases and the J gene end by 3 bases; junction bases not matched to a gene: 14. The CDR3 consists of 18 residues. Germline V gene sequence: CDR1 LGHDT, CDR2 YNNKEL (reference sequence). The CDR3 coding sequence is TGTGCCAGCAGCACCCACCCCGGGACAGGGACTGTCTACAATGAGCAGTTCTTC. The encoded protein is CASSTHPGTGTVYNEQFF.

The rearrangement joins TRBV4-1 to TRBJ1-4, with D possibly being TRBD1 (6 bases). The CDR3 loop spans 16 amino acids. With 0 bases removed from V and 4 bases from J, the gap between germline ends came to 12 bases. Per germline, CDR1 MGHRA and CDR2 YSYEKL. The CDR3 reads CASSQDVGANNEKLFF. CDR3 in DNA: TGCGCCAGCAGCCAAGATGTGGGGGCTAATAATGAAAAACTGTTTTTT.

This clone has a handful of counts. The chain couples TRBV5-1 to TRBJ1-2; 8 bases align to TRBD1. The germline V gene encodes CDR1 SGHRS and CDR2 YFSETQ. This CDR3 is built from 15 residues. Trimming took 4 bases from V and 1 from J; bases not matched to a gene: 6. CDR3 bases: TGCGCCAGCAGCCCCCTGGGACAGGTTAACTATGGCTACACCTTC. It encodes CASSPLGQVNYGYTF.

The chain combines TRBV6-6 with TRBJ1-6; tentative D call: TRBD1 (6 bases). Germline CDR1 is MNHNY and CDR2 is SVGAGI (reference sequence). The CDR3 has 13 amino acids. Trimming cost V 5 bases and J 14 bases, with 16 bases left between them. The CDR3 here is CASSPGVLRSLHF. The CDR3 DNA is TGTGCCAGCAGTCCAGGGGTTCTCAGGTCCCTCCACTTT.

DNA for the CDR3: TGCAGCGTCTCGGACAGGGACGGCTATGGCTACACCTTC. Translating it yields CSVSDRDGYGYTF. The V call is TRBV29-1, the J call TRBJ1-2; 8 bases align to TRBD1. CDR1 and CDR2 (germline): SQVTM, ANQGSEA. This CDR3 region has 13 residues. J was trimmed by 4 bases and V by 6 bases; bases with no gene match: 7.

J is TRBJ1-2 and V is TRBV5-6; 7 bases are a match to TRBD1. The germline CDR1 and CDR2 sequences are SGHDT and YYEEEE. The CDR3 contains 13 residues. Unmatched junction bases numbered 6, after V lost 6 bases and J lost 4 bases. CDR3 bases: TGTGCCAGCATCTCGACAGGGTCCTATGGCTACACCTTC. Its translation is CASISTGSYGYTF. The whole variable domain, filled in from reference TRBV5-6 and TRBJ1-2, reads DAGVTQSPTHLIKTRGQQVTLRCSPKSGHDTVSWYQQALGQGPQFIFQYYEEEERQRGNFPDRFSGHQFPNYSSELNVNALLLGDSALYLCASISTGSYGYTFGSGTRLTVV.

V is TRBV5-4 and J is TRBJ1-1; 8 bases line up with TRBD1. The trim removed 4 bases at V and 3 bases at J, leaving 5 bases unmatched. Looked up from germline, CDR1 is SGHNT and CDR2 is YYREEE (reference sequence). The CDR3 extends over 14 amino acids. This chain's CDR3 is CASSPGQGDTEAFF. The CDR3 DNA follows: TGTGCCAGCAGCCCAGGACAGGGTGACACTGAAGCTTTCTTT.